Shown below are 32 T cell receptor beta chains from a single sample sequenced in a study of cytomegalovirus exposure and HLA in healthy donors. The PCR was carried out with 60 Vbeta primers and 13 Jbeta primers. Some clones are missing from TCRdb's copy, which holds only in-frame ones; the method was immunoSEQ multiplex PCR. The sample consists of about 120,000 clones, approximately 67% of them appearing once. What was sequenced was PBMCs. These receptors were obtained from a man younger than 35 in good health and CMV-seronegative.

The chain links TRBV2 to TRBJ2-6, with 7 positions matching TRBD1. The V and J ends lost 6 bases and 3 bases, in that order; junction bases with no gene match: 8. The germline gives CDR1 SNHLY, CDR2 FYNNEI. The CDR3 has 16 amino acids. CDR3 nucleotides: TGTGCCAGCAGCGTACAGGGGCTCAGTGGGGCCAACGTCCTGACTTTC. It is translated as CASSVQGLSGANVLTF.

This rearrangement joins TRBV6-6 to TRBJ2-7; 8 bases agree with TRBD1. In germline, CDR1 is MNHNY, CDR2 SVGAGI (reference sequence). J lost 3 bases, V lost 2 bases, and 3 bases had no gene match. This CDR3 spans 14 amino acids. CDR3 sequence reads: CASSYEQGGYEQYF. The CDR3 nucleotides read TGTGCCAGCAGTTACGAACAGGGGGGCTACGAGCAGTACTTC.

In this sample, this clone turned up a few times. This specimen includes other DNA sequences encoding the same CDR3. The rearrangement links TRBV30 to TRBJ1-1; 10 bases map to TRBD1. J was trimmed by 5 bases and V by 4 bases; bases with no gene match: 4. Per germline, CDR1 GTSNPN and CDR2 SVGIG (reference sequence). There are 13 residues in the CDR3. The CDR3 DNA reads TGTGCCTGGACCCGGGACAGGGGTACTGAAGCTTTCTTT. Translation: CAWTRDRGTEAFF.

The chain carries TRBV5-1 and TRBJ2-7; a weak D match, TRBD1 (6 bases). Trimming removed 1 base from V and 5 bases from J, with 10 bases in between. The V gene's germline CDR1 is SGHRS and CDR2 YFSETQ. The CDR3 contains 13 residues. This CDR3 is CASSLPTGNEQYF. The CDR3, as DNA: TGCGCCAGCAGCTTGCCAACAGGGAACGAGCAGTACTTC.

The chain couples TRBV19 to TRBJ2-5; 9 nucleotides agree with TRBD1. This CDR3 has 14 residues. Germline assignment: CDR1 LNHDA and CDR2 SQIVND (reference sequence). The V gene end was trimmed by 4 bases and the J gene end by 2 bases; junction bases not matched to a gene: 2. The CDR3 loop reads CASSRTGAQETQYF. The CDR3, as DNA: TGTGCCAGTAGTAGGACAGGGGCACAAGAGACCCAGTACTTC.

This clone occurred once. This chain joins TRBV28 and TRBJ1-5; no reliable D call. The CDR3 loop spans 12 amino acids. The germline gives CDR1 MDHEN, CDR2 SYDVKM. Trimming pared 3 bases from V and 9 bases from J, leaving 9 bases between. This CDR3 reads CASSLKSGPQHF. The CDR3 coding sequence is TGTGCCAGCAGTTTGAAGAGCGGGCCCCAGCATTTT.

This clone appeared a few times. The V gene is TRBV5-1, the J gene TRBJ2-7; 11 bases agree with TRBD2. Germline V lookup: CDR1 SGHRS, CDR2 YFSETQ. Trimming cost V 0 bases and J 5 bases; bases outside gene matches: 7. This CDR3 contains 16 residues. The CDR3 nucleotides are TGCGCCAGCAGCTTGGTACTAGCGGGAGTAGGCCACGAGCAGTACTTC. Its translation is CASSLVLAGVGHEQYF.

The V gene is TRBV27, the J gene TRBJ2-7; weak D call: TRBD2 (5 bases). CDR1 and CDR2 from the germline V gene are MNHEY and SMNVEV (reference sequence). Trimming removed 3 bases at V and 2 bases at J, with 8 bases between. The CDR3 is made up of 13 amino acids. The CDR3, as DNA: TGTGCCAGCAGTTTCCGGGATACCTACGAGCAGTACTTC. Its translation is CASSFRDTYEQYF.

The V gene is TRBV2, the J gene TRBJ1-4; 8 positions match TRBD1. The CDR3 loop spans 13 amino acids. The V and J ends lost 8 bases and 7 bases, in that order; junction bases with no gene match: 6. Germline V gene data show CDR1 as SNHLY and CDR2 as FYNNEI. The CDR3 loop reads CASVGQGGEKLFF. In DNA form, the CDR3 reads TGTGCCAGCGTCGGACAGGGAGGTGAAAAACTGTTTTTT.

Here the CDR3 DNA reads TGCAGCGTTGACGGGGGGACCTACACAGATACGCAGTATTTT. The encoded protein is CSVDGGTYTDTQYF. V gene TRBV29-1 combines with J gene TRBJ2-3; 7 bases are a match to TRBD2. The CDR3 covers 14 residues. In germline, CDR1 is SQVTM, CDR2 ANQGSEA. Trimming at V came to 3 bases and at J to 2 bases, leaving 5 bases not matched to a gene.

The chain carries TRBV9 and TRBJ2-7, with D perhaps matching TRBD1 (6 bases). CDR1 is SGDLS and CDR2 is YYNGEE in the germline V gene. Between the trimmed V and J ends, which lost 4 bases and 2 bases, there was a span of 13 bases. The CDR3 extends over 14 amino acids. The chain's CDR3 is CASSPRTAAYEQYF. For the CDR3, the DNA is TGTGCCAGCAGCCCCCGGACAGCCGCCTACGAGCAGTACTTC.

J is TRBJ2-7 and V is TRBV5-4, with 8 bases lining up with TRBD2. V shed 1 base and J 2 bases; nucleotides not matched to a gene: 5. This CDR3 is built from 15 residues. Per germline, CDR1 SGHNT and CDR2 YYREEE (reference sequence). The CDR3 sequence: CASSLTSGGTYEQYF. Here the CDR3 DNA reads TGTGCCAGCAGCTTGACCAGCGGGGGAACCTACGAGCAGTACTTC.

This clone was detected a few times. The chain carries TRBV5-6 and TRBJ2-1; no firm D call. This CDR3 spans 13 amino acids. The germline CDR1 and CDR2 sequences are SGHDT and YYEEEE. Trimming took 1 base from V and 3 from J, leaving 5 bases between them. CDR3 region: CASSLPVYNEQFF. For the CDR3, the DNA is TGTGCCAGCAGCTTGCCGGTCTACAATGAGCAGTTCTTC.

J is TRBJ2-7 and V is TRBV5-1; 15 positions agree with TRBD2. The CDR3 is 16 amino acids. Germline CDR1 is SGHRS and CDR2 is YFSETQ. V dropped 3 bases and J dropped 1; count of bases not matched to a gene: 2. In DNA, the CDR3 is TGCGCCAGCAGCTGGGGACTAGCGGGGGGATCCTACGAGCAGTACTTC. Its translation: CASSWGLAGGSYEQYF. The whole variable domain, filled in from reference TRBV5-1 and TRBJ2-7, reads KAGVTQTPRYLIKTRGQQVTLSCSPISGHRSVSWYQQTPGQGLQFLFEYFSETQRNKGNFPGRFSGRQFSNSRSEMNVSTLELGDSALYLCASSWGLAGGSYEQYFGPGTRLTVT.

The gene calls are TRBV10-3 and TRBJ2-1, with 12 bases identical to TRBD2. The V gene end was trimmed by 5 bases and the J gene end by 5 bases; junction bases not matched to a gene: 4. CDR1 and CDR2 from the germline V gene are ENHRY and SYGVKD. This CDR3 has 15 amino acids. CDR3 in DNA: TGTGCCATCAGTCAGACTAGCGGGGGCAACAATGAGCAGTTCTTC. Its protein product is CAISQTSGGNNEQFF.

V is TRBV5-4 and J is TRBJ2-1, with D possibly TRBD2 on 6 matching bases. Germline assignment: CDR1 SGHNT and CDR2 YYREEE (reference sequence). The CDR3 spans 16 residues. The V gene lost 7 bases and the J gene lost 5 bases, with 22 bases spanning the gap. Here the CDR3 reads CASLQEGTGINNEQFF. Here the CDR3 DNA reads TGTGCCAGCTTACAGGAGGGGACCGGTATAAACAATGAGCAGTTCTTC.

The rearrangement links TRBV2 to TRBJ1-5; no clear D. The CDR3 covers 13 residues. Trimming cost V 4 bases and J 1 base, with 5 bases left between them. Germline loops: CDR1 SNHLY, CDR2 FYNNEI. Here the CDR3 DNA reads TGTGCCAGCAGTGGTCGGAGCAATCAGCCCCAGCATTTT. Protein sequence: CASSGRSNQPQHF.

The V gene is TRBV5-1, the J gene TRBJ2-2; tentative D call: TRBD1 (6 bases). Germline V gene sequence: CDR1 SGHRS, CDR2 YFSETQ. The CDR3 has 15 residues. The V and J ends lost 3 bases and 1 base respectively, with 10 bases between them. CDR3 DNA sequence: TGCGCCAGCAGCTCACGGACAGTGAACACCGGGGAGCTGTTTTTT. This sequence encodes CASSSRTVNTGELFF.

This clone has only a few counts. V gene TRBV10-2 combines with J gene TRBJ1-1; possibly TRBD1 for D (5 bases). V lost 6 bases, J lost 4 bases, and 27 bases lay in between. Germline V CDR1 and CDR2: WSHSY, SAAADI. The CDR3 is made up of 18 amino acids. The CDR3 DNA reads TGCGCCAGCAGCATTCGTGGTGGGACCGGGGGTGGCGGCACTGAAGCTTTCTTT. As protein: CASSIRGGTGGGGTEAFF.

V and J are TRBV5-1 and TRBJ2-1; perhaps TRBD2 as D (6 bases). The germline gives CDR1 SGHRS, CDR2 YFSETQ. V was cut by 7 bases and J by 10 bases, with 12 bases left in between. The CDR3 loop spans 11 amino acids. The CDR3 is CASLGRPEQFF. The CDR3 DNA reads as TGCGCCAGCCTAGGGAGGCCCGAGCAGTTCTTC.

The chain employs TRBV6-5 and TRBJ1-1, with D perhaps TRBD1 (5 bases). Trimming removed 6 bases at V and 6 bases at J, with 14 bases between. The germline CDR1 and CDR2 sequences are MNHEY and SVGAGI. This CDR3 spans 13 amino acids. The chain's CDR3 is CASRGTGDPEAFF. Here the CDR3 DNA reads TGTGCCAGCAGGGGTACGGGGGACCCTGAAGCTTTCTTT.

The V and J genes are TRBV5-1 and TRBJ2-3, with D tentatively TRBD2 (6 bases). This CDR3 has 14 residues. Germline CDR1 reads SGHRS; CDR2 reads YFSETQ. V lost 5 bases to trimming and J lost 2 bases, with 12 bases between them. The CDR3 nucleotides read TGCGCCAGCAGGGTGAGCGGGTCCACAGATACGCAGTATTTT. Translating it yields CASRVSGSTDTQYF.

The rearrangement links TRBV11-3 to TRBJ2-1, with 7 bases matching TRBD2. The ends lost 3 bases at V and 5 bases at J; junction bases unmatched: 10. CDR1 is SGHNT, CDR2 YENEEA, per germline. There are 16 residues in the CDR3. CDR3 protein: CASSLTVSGGNNEQFF. CDR3 nucleotide sequence: TGTGCCAGCAGCTTGACGGTCTCGGGGGGAAACAATGAGCAGTTCTTC.

The chain joins TRBV5-4 to TRBJ1-1, with D tentatively TRBD1 (5 bases). Germline V gene lookup returns CDR1 SGHNT and CDR2 YYREEE (reference sequence). This CDR3 region has 14 residues. V was cut by 1 base and J by 0 bases, with 7 bases left in between. As DNA, the CDR3 is TGTGCCAGCAGCTTGTACAGGATGAACACTGAAGCTTTCTTT. Protein sequence: CASSLYRMNTEAFF. Based on the CDR3 plus reference TRBV5-4 and TRBJ1-1, the full variable domain is ETGVTQSPTHLIKTRGQQVTLRCSSQSGHNTVSWYQQALGQGPQFIFQYYREEENGRGNFPPRFSGLQFPNYSSELNVNALELDDSALYLCASSLYRMNTEAFFGQGTRLTVV.

The chain recombines TRBV30 with TRBJ2-1; 8 nucleotides line up with TRBD1. Trimming removed 0 bases from V and 5 bases from J; junction bases left unmatched: 6. The germline gives CDR1 GTSNPN, CDR2 SVGIG (reference sequence). The CDR3 runs 15 residues. The CDR3 is CAWSVLGQGDNEQFF. The CDR3 coding sequence is TGTGCCTGGAGTGTACTTGGACAGGGTGACAATGAGCAGTTCTTC.

CDR3 loop: CASLGPSRQEITGELFF. The CDR3 DNA sequence: TGTGCCAGCCTGGGCCCTTCTAGACAGGAGATCACCGGGGAGCTGTTTTTT. V usage is TRBV27 and J usage is TRBJ2-2, with D maybe TRBD1 (6 bases). V was clipped by 8 bases and J by 4 bases, with 23 bases between them. The CDR3 spans 17 residues. Germline V CDR1 and CDR2: MNHEY, SMNVEV (reference sequence).

This sequence joins TRBV5-4 and TRBJ2-7, with D maybe TRBD1 (5 bases). This CDR3 has 14 residues. Germline CDR1 SGHNT, CDR2 YYREEE (reference sequence). Trimming took off 0 bases at V and 5 bases at J, with 12 bases between the two ends. CDR3 in DNA: TGTGCCAGCAGCTTGGTAGGGCAGGGCCACGAGCAGTACTTC. This translates into CASSLVGQGHEQYF.

In this sample, this clone turned up a few times. The chain's CDR3 is CASSGLAGGPEQYF. The CDR3 DNA sequence: TGTGCCAGCAGCGGACTAGCGGGAGGGCCCGAGCAGTACTTC. The chain combines TRBV12-1 with TRBJ2-7; the table's D gene call, TRBD2, was not cross checked with the DNA. TRBV12-1 is designated a pseudogene. The CDR3 length is 14 residues.

The count of this clone is one. J is TRBJ2-7 and V is TRBV6-6, with D possibly matching TRBD2 (5 bases). V lost 6 bases and J lost 6, with 12 bases in between. In germline, CDR1 is MNHNY, CDR2 SVGAGI (reference sequence). There are 12 residues in the CDR3. Here the CDR3 DNA reads TGTGCCAGCAGGAGAGGGAGTGGCGAGCAGTACTTC. Translated, it gives CASRRGSGEQYF.

The genes are TRBV6-1 and TRBJ1-2; the match to TRBD1 covers 11 bases. V was clipped by 3 bases and J by 5 bases; unmatched bases: 11. From germline, CDR1 is MNHNS and CDR2 SASEGT. The CDR3 is 17 residues long. CDR3 amino acids: CASSEPDRGRTGYGYTF. Here the CDR3 DNA reads TGTGCCAGCAGTGAGCCGGACAGGGGGCGAACGGGGTATGGCTACACCTTC.

The chain is built from TRBV5-1 and TRBJ2-3; TRBD2 agrees at 9 bases. The V gene end was trimmed by 0 bases and the J gene end by 6 bases; junction bases not matched to a gene: 8. The CDR3 extends over 16 amino acids. The germline CDR1 and CDR2 sequences are SGHRS and YFSETQ. The CDR3 region is CASSLAGTSPVDTQYF. The CDR3 nucleotides read TGCGCCAGCAGCTTGGCCGGGACTAGCCCTGTGGATACGCAGTATTTT. Combining the CDR3 with reference TRBV5-1 and TRBJ2-3 gives the whole variable domain KAGVTQTPRYLIKTRGQQVTLSCSPISGHRSVSWYQQTPGQGLQFLFEYFSETQRNKGNFPGRFSGRQFSNSRSEMNVSTLELGDSALYLCASSLAGTSPVDTQYFGPGTRLTVL.

Worth noting for this clone: One end of the junction fails to match germline, which may point to a read error. V is TRBV7-9 and J is TRBJ1-2, with 10 positions matching TRBD1. CDR1 is SEHNR and CDR2 is FQNEAQ in the germline V gene (reference sequence). This CDR3 comprises 15 residues. CDR3 amino acids: CTSSLSGTGDYGYTF. In DNA, the CDR3 is TGTACCAGCAGCCTCTCCGGGACAGGGGACTATGGCTACACCTTC.